A selection of T cell receptor beta chains follows, all from one sample in a study of human T cells and chemical hapten exposure. One entry per CDR3 protein results from TCRdb running MiXCR on the RACE reads. Altogether 150,000 to 200,000 distinct CDR3 sequences are present, around 23% being singletons, with the ten largest covering approximately 2.5%. The input for sequencing was whole blood, taken in connection with sensitization to the hapten diphenylcyclopropenone (DPC). These receptors were obtained from a woman between 35 and 50 years old with alopecia areata. Some clones in this sample may be carry-over from other donors' samples. Each CDR3 is given with its conserved first and last residue. Each record gives: J gene, CDR3 length, clone size, V gene, D gene, CDR3 DNA, CDR3 protein. The D gene is left open where the match is weak. Clone size, where shown, is once, few, many, or a class for clones that have expanded.

TRBJ2-7,17,-,TRBV4-2,-,TGTGCCAGCAGCCAAGATAGTGGGGCCCGGCCCCTCTACGAGCAGTACTTC,CASSQDSGARPLYEQYF
TRBJ2-1,12,-,TRBV5-1,TRBD2,TGCGCCAGCCGGCGGGAGGGCAATGAGCAGTTCTTC,CASRREGNEQFF
TRBJ2-7,14,-,TRBV21-1,-,TGTGCCAGCAGGCCCCCTGGCCGGTTCGCCGAGCAGTACTTC,CASRPPGRFAEQYF
TRBJ2-7,13,many,TRBV27,-,TGTGCCACTGTTGCAGGGAACACCTACGAGCAGTACTTC,CATVAGNTYEQYF
TRBJ2-1,17,-,TRBV5-4,TRBD2,TGTGCCAGCAGCTCAGGGACTAGCAGGACCCCAAGGCATGAGCAGTTCTTC,CASSSGTSRTPRHEQFF
TRBJ1-5,11,few,TRBV6-1,-,TGTGCCAGCAGTGCTATCGGGCCCCAGCATTTT,CASSAIGPQHF
TRBJ1-1,17,few,TRBV21-1,-,TGTGCCAGCAGCACTAGGACAGGGATATTTAGGTACACTGAAGCTTTCTTT,CASSTRTGIFRYTEAFF
TRBJ1-6,14,-,TRBV7-3,-,TGTGCCAGCAGCTCCCAGGGGCGGAATTCACCCCTCCACTTT,CASSSQGRNSPLHF
TRBJ1-5,13,few,TRBV18,-,TGTGCCAGCTCACCAGGAGCAAATCAGCCCCAGCATTTT,CASSPGANQPQHF
TRBJ2-3,13,many,TRBV18,-,TGTGCCAGCTCAACGGGGCCACCAGATACGCAGTATTTT,CASSTGPPDTQYF
TRBJ2-3,17,many,TRBV20-1,TRBD2,TGCAGTGCTAGAGGCTCTGCGGGAGGACTGTCACCAGATACGCAGTATTTT,CSARGSAGGLSPDTQYF
TRBJ2-7,13,few,TRBV10-3,-,TGTGCCATCAGTGGTGAAGGGGCCTACGAGCAGTACTTC,CAISGEGAYEQYF
TRBJ2-7,14,-,TRBV27,-,TGTGCCAGCAGTTTGGGCGGGGCCACCTACGAGCAGTACTTC,CASSLGGATYEQYF
TRBJ1-1,12,-,TRBV12-3/TRBV12-4,-,TGTGCCAGCACTCTAGGCAACACTGAAGCTTTCTTT,CASTLGNTEAFF
TRBJ1-4,16,-,TRBV7-2,TRBD1,TGTGCCAGCAGCCCACGACCGGGACAGGGGCGTGAAAAACTGTTTTTT,CASSPRPGQGREKLFF
TRBJ2-7,15,few,TRBV2,TRBD2,TGTGCCAGCCACCGAGAGACTAGCGGAGCCTACGAGCAGTACTTC,CASHRETSGAYEQYF
TRBJ2-2,17,once,TRBV9,-,TGTGCCAGCAGCGGACCTAAGGACAGTACGAACACCGGGGAGCTGTTTTTT,CASSGPKDSTNTGELFF
TRBJ1-2,14,-,TRBV12-3/TRBV12-4,TRBD1,TGTGCCAGCAGTTCCTCAACAAGGGGGCAGGACTACACCTTC,CASSSSTRGQDYTF
TRBJ2-7,12,few,TRBV20-1,TRBD1,TGCAGTGCCAAGGACAGGGGTTACGAGCAGTACTTC,CSAKDRGYEQYF
TRBJ2-3,15,few,TRBV12-3/TRBV12-4,-,TGTGCCAGCAGTTTACAGGGGACATCCACAGATACGCAGTATTTT,CASSLQGTSTDTQYF
TRBJ2-7,14,few,TRBV7-9,TRBD1,TGTGCCAGCAGCTTCTTACAGGGGTCGAACGAGCAGTACTTC,CASSFLQGSNEQYF
TRBJ2-7,14,-,TRBV28,-,TGTGCCAGCAGTTTTCTAGGGAGCTCCTACGAGCAGTACTTC,CASSFLGSSYEQYF
TRBJ2-7,18,few,TRBV28,TRBD2,TGTGCCAGCAGCGCTCTTCCTGGGACTAGCGGGAGAGTCGACGAGCAGTACTTC,CASSALPGTSGRVDEQYF
TRBJ1-1,12,-,TRBV5-5,-,TGTGCCAGCAGCTTGGCCACTGGTGAAGCTTTCTTT,CASSLATGEAFF
TRBJ2-2,19,few,TRBV20-1,TRBD2,TGCAGTGCTAGAAGACTAGCGGGAGAGTGGGGCGCGAACACCGGGGAGCTGTTTTTT,CSARRLAGEWGANTGELFF
TRBJ2-1,14,-,TRBV20-1,TRBD1,TGCAGTGCTCAGACAGGGGGCGGGAGTAATGAGCAGTTCTTC,CSAQTGGGSNEQFF
TRBJ1-1,13,-,TRBV7-9,-,TGTGCCAGCAGCTCCCAGATTGGAACTGAAGCTTTCTTT,CASSSQIGTEAFF